What follows are 19 T cell receptor beta chains derived from one specimen sequenced in a study of cytotoxic CD8 clonotypes in ibrutinib-treated CLL. Sequencing used immunoSEQ multiplex PCR; TCRdb keeps in-frame clones, though not all of them. The sample holds approximately 200,000 clones, approximately 68% seen once. This sample comprised PBMCs, obtained after 24 months of ibrutinib treatment. The receptors here all came from a human donor with chronic lymphocytic leukemia.

The V and J genes are TRBV5-1 and TRBJ2-2; 7 bases match TRBD2. After removal of 5 bases from V and 4 bases from J, the junction contained 5 bases not matched to a gene. CDR1 SGHRS and CDR2 YFSETQ come from the germline V gene. This CDR3 is built from 14 residues. CDR3 amino acids: CASSAGVVTGELFF. The CDR3 DNA reads TGCGCCAGCAGTGCGGGAGTGGTCACCGGGGAGCTGTTTTTT. Using reference TRBV5-1 and TRBJ2-2 for the parts outside the CDR3, the full variable domain is KAGVTQTPRYLIKTRGQQVTLSCSPISGHRSVSWYQQTPGQGLQFLFEYFSETQRNKGNFPGRFSGRQFSNSRSEMNVSTLELGDSALYLCASSAGVVTGELFFGEGSRLTVL.

The CDR3 sequence is CASSTGTGSGNEQFF. In nucleotides, the CDR3 is TGTGCCAGCAGCACCGGGACAGGGTCAGGCAATGAGCAGTTCTTC. The rearrangement links TRBV5-4 to TRBJ2-1, with 9 bases matching TRBD1. This CDR3 is 15 amino acids long. Germline-derived CDR1 and CDR2 are SGHNT and YYREEE (reference sequence). V shed 4 bases and J 6 bases; nucleotides not matched to a gene: 8.

The chain's CDR3 is CAWRARGTAPSGANVLTF. The CDR3 DNA reads TGTGCCTGGAGGGCCAGGGGGACGGCCCCCTCTGGGGCCAACGTCCTGACTTTC. The chain couples TRBV30 to TRBJ2-6; 7 bases match TRBD1. Germline CDR1 and CDR2: GTSNPN and SVGIG (reference sequence). CDR3 length: 18 amino acids. V was clipped by 3 bases and J by 0 bases; unmatched bases: 11.

The V and J genes are TRBV5-1 and TRBJ2-1; 7 nucleotides align to TRBD1. Germline CDR1 is SGHRS and CDR2 is YFSETQ. CDR3 size: 15 residues. V trimming: 2 bases; J trimming: 2 bases; junction bases outside the gene matches: 4. The CDR3 reads CASSLQGPAYNEQFF. The CDR3 nucleotides are TGCGCCAGCAGCTTACAGGGGCCTGCCTACAATGAGCAGTTCTTC.

J is TRBJ1-1 and V is TRBV9, with D unresolved. This CDR3 is built from 15 residues. V was pared by 0 bases and J by 1 base, with 10 bases between. CDR1 is SGDLS and CDR2 is YYNGEE in the germline V gene. DNA for the CDR3: TGTGCCAGCAGCGTAGCCGGGAATTGGAACACTGAAGCTTTCTTT. It yields the protein CASSVAGNWNTEAFF.

This clone was recorded once. This chain connects TRBV9 to TRBJ2-1; TRBD2 matches at 8 bases. The CDR3 totals 14 residues. The V gene's germline CDR1 is SGDLS and CDR2 YYNGEE. The junction had 6 bases not matched to a gene; V was cut back by 2 bases and J by 8 bases. The CDR3 loop reads CASSVSGSFDEQFF. In DNA form, the CDR3 reads TGTGCCAGCAGCGTGAGCGGGAGTTTCGATGAGCAGTTCTTC.

This clone occurred a few times. The genes are TRBV5-1 and TRBJ2-1; unclear D gene. Trimming removed 2 bases at V and 8 bases at J, with 5 bases between. Germline lookup yields CDR1 SGHRS and CDR2 YFSETQ. CDR3 length equals 11 residues. The CDR3 DNA is TGCGCCAGCAGCTTCAGCGATGAGCAGTTCTTC. Its protein is CASSFSDEQFF.

The chain combines TRBV18 with TRBJ2-7; 9 bases agree with TRBD2. CDR1 KGHSH and CDR2 LQKENI come from the germline V gene. The V segment lost 3 bases and the J segment 2 bases; nucleotides outside the gene matches: 5. This CDR3 has 15 amino acids. Here the CDR3 reads CASSPSGSLAYEQYF. CDR3 coding DNA: TGTGCCAGCTCACCTAGCGGGAGTCTTGCCTACGAGCAGTACTTC. The variable domain in full, completed from reference TRBV18 and TRBJ2-7, reads NAGVMQNPRHLVRRRGQEARLRCSPMKGHSHVYWYRQLPEEGLKFMVYLQKENIIDESGMPKERFSAEFPKEGPSILRIQQVVRGDSAAYFCASSPSGSLAYEQYFGPGTRLTVT.

This clone was seen more than once but under ten times. V usage is TRBV30 and J usage is TRBJ1-4; D not resolved. The germline gives CDR1 GTSNPN, CDR2 SVGIG (reference sequence). The CDR3 runs to 10 residues. V dropped 1 base and J dropped 8 bases, with 2 bases sitting between them. The DNA of the CDR3 is TGTGCCTGGAGTGGAGAAAAACTGTTTTTT. Its translation: CAWSGEKLFF. Full variable domain (outside the CDR3, taken from reference TRBV30 and TRBJ1-4): SQTIHQWPATLVQPVGSPLSLECTVEGTSNPNLYWYRQAAGRGLQLLFYSVGIGQISSEVPQNLSASRPQDRQFILSSKKLLLSDSGFYLCAWSGEKLFFGSGTQLSVL.

V gene TRBV11-2 combines with J gene TRBJ2-7, with 10 bases aligning to TRBD2. With V trimmed by 5 bases and J by 3 bases, 7 bases remained unmatched. There are 15 residues in the CDR3. Germline values: CDR1 SGHAT, CDR2 FQNNGV. The CDR3 DNA reads as TGTGCCAGCAGCCAGTCGTCTAGCGGGAGCTACGAGCAGTACTTC. Translating gives CASSQSSSGSYEQYF.

This chain uses TRBV25-1 with TRBJ1-1; 7 bases map to TRBD1. Losses at the gene ends were 5 bases for V and 0 bases for J; bases not matched to a gene: 12. This CDR3 has 17 amino acids. Germline lookup yields CDR1 MGHDK and CDR2 SYGVNS. CDR3 nucleotides: TGTGCCAGCAGTCCACCCCCGGGACAGATGATGAACACTGAAGCTTTCTTT. Its protein product is CASSPPPGQMMNTEAFF. Combining the CDR3 with reference TRBV25-1 and TRBJ1-1 gives the whole variable domain EADIYQTPRYLVIGTGKKITLECSQTMGHDKMYWYQQDPGMELHLIHYSYGVNSTEKGDLSSESTVSRIRTEHFPLTLESARPSHTSQYLCASSPPPGQMMNTEAFFGQGTRLTVV.

The chain couples TRBV5-1 to TRBJ1-4; 8 positions match TRBD1. The ends lost 4 bases at V and 7 bases at J; junction bases unmatched: 6. The CDR3 totals 14 residues. Germline V CDR1 and CDR2: SGHRS, YFSETQ. The chain's CDR3 is CASSPDRGSEKLFF. The CDR3, as DNA: TGCGCCAGCAGCCCCGACAGGGGTAGTGAAAAACTGTTTTTT.

This clone was observed a few times. The CDR3 sequence is CASRSAGSNQPQHF. The CDR3 DNA sequence: TGTGCCAGCCGGTCTGCGGGGAGCAATCAGCCCCAGCATTTT. The chain couples TRBV18 to TRBJ1-5; D not certain. Germline CDR1 KGHSH, CDR2 LQKENI. The V end lost 8 bases, the J end lost 1 base, and 12 bases lay between the germline ends. CDR3 size: 14 residues.

Only a few counts were recorded for this clone. The rearrangement joins TRBV19 to TRBJ2-1; 8 bases are a match to TRBD1. The CDR3 sequence is 17 residues long. CDR1 LNHDA and CDR2 SQIVND come from the germline V gene (reference sequence). V shed 3 bases, J shed 3 bases, and the junction held 10 bases outside the gene matches. For the CDR3, the DNA is TGTGCCAGTAGTATCCGAGACTGGACAGGGCGCTACAATGAGCAGTTCTTC. Translating gives CASSIRDWTGRYNEQFF.

This chain links TRBV5-1 with TRBJ2-3, with TRBD2 as a possible D gene (5 bases). The V and J ends lost 2 bases and 7 bases respectively, with 23 bases between them. The V gene's germline CDR1 is SGHRS and CDR2 YFSETQ. The CDR3 runs to 17 residues. CDR3 nucleotide sequence: TGCGCCAGCAGCTTCCTCTCCGTGAGGGATCAGTTCTATACGCAGTATTTT. Its protein product is CASSFLSVRDQFYTQYF.

This chain uses TRBV5-4 with TRBJ2-1; 9 bases are a match to TRBD2. This CDR3 comprises 15 residues. Germline assignment: CDR1 SGHNT and CDR2 YYREEE (reference sequence). V shed 3 bases, J shed 4 bases, and the junction held 5 bases outside the gene matches. For the CDR3, the DNA is TGTGCCAGCAGCTCGAGAAGCGGGGGGTACAATGAGCAGTTCTTC. Amino acids: CASSSRSGGYNEQFF. Combining the CDR3 with reference TRBV5-4 and TRBJ2-1 gives the whole variable domain ETGVTQSPTHLIKTRGQQVTLRCSSQSGHNTVSWYQQALGQGPQFIFQYYREEENGRGNFPPRFSGLQFPNYSSELNVNALELDDSALYLCASSSRSGGYNEQFFGPGTRLTVL.

This chain connects TRBV2 to TRBJ1-5; TRBD1 matches at 7 bases. CDR1 and CDR2 from the germline V gene are SNHLY and FYNNEI. This CDR3 comprises 14 residues. V lost 7 bases to trimming and J lost 4 bases; unmatched junction nucleotides: 7. The CDR3 DNA is TGTGCCAGCAAGAGACAGGGAGGGAATCAGCCCCAGCATTTT. Its protein is CASKRQGGNQPQHF.

The chain is built from TRBV9 and TRBJ2-6; D may correspond to TRBD1 or TRBD2 (5 bases each). Germline V gene lookup returns CDR1 SGDLS and CDR2 YYNGEE. The CDR3 has 15 residues. Deletions cut 5 bases from V and 3 bases from J, with 12 bases between. CDR3 in DNA: TGTGCCAGCAGAGACCGGGACCTTGGGGCCAACGTCCTGACTTTC. It is translated as CASRDRDLGANVLTF.

The count of this clone is one. This chain uses TRBV7-6 with TRBJ2-3; a possible D gene is TRBD2 (5 bases). V dropped 2 bases and J dropped 6 bases, with 15 bases sitting between them. Germline loops: CDR1 SGHVS, CDR2 FNYEAQ. The CDR3 spans 15 residues. The CDR3 spells CASSLNGLERDTQYF. CDR3 nucleotide sequence: TGTGCCAGCAGCTTAAACGGACTTGAGAGGGATACGCAGTATTTT. The whole variable domain, filled in from reference TRBV7-6 and TRBJ2-3, reads GAGVSQSPRYKVTKRGQDVALRCDPISGHVSLYWYRQALGQGPEFLTYFNYEAQQDKSGLPNDRFSAERPEGSISTLTIQRTEQRDSAMYRCASSLNGLERDTQYFGPGTRLTVL.